The 7 T cell receptor beta chains in this list originate from one sample, sequenced in a study of shared clonotypes between healthy human individuals. Here immunoSEQ multiplex PCR was the method, and the copy in TCRdb shows in-frame clones only, minus some. Of 980,000 or so clones in the sample, over 60% were seen once. Sequencing used memory CD4+ T cells sorted from blood. Specified subset: CD45RA-negative fraction. These receptors were collected from a man younger than 35 in good health.

The chain carries TRBV30 and TRBJ2-3; D is undetermined. V gave up 5 bases and J gave up 5 bases, with 11 bases separating them. The CDR3 contains 12 residues. The germline gives CDR1 GTSNPN, CDR2 SVGIG (reference sequence). CDR3 protein: CAWDQVRDTQYF. CDR3 bases: TGTGCCTGGGACCAGGTTAGAGATACGCAGTATTTT.

CDR3 bases: TGTGCCAGCAGCCAAGCAGGGACCTACGAGCAGTACTTC. Protein sequence: CASSQAGTYEQYF. The chain is built from TRBV14 and TRBJ2-7; maybe TRBD1 (5 bases). The germline CDR1 and CDR2 sequences are SGHDN and FVKESK. The V end lost 1 base, the J end lost 2 bases, and 6 bases lay between the germline ends. The CDR3 spans 13 residues.

This clone appeared a single time. V usage is TRBV27 and J usage is TRBJ2-7; 9 positions agree with TRBD1. The J segment lost 5 bases and the V segment lost 1 base, leaving 6 bases of the junction unmatched. The CDR3 runs to 15 residues. CDR1 is MNHEY and CDR2 is SMNVEV in the germline V gene (reference sequence). The CDR3 spells CASSLYRDRAHEQYF. The CDR3, as DNA: TGTGCCAGCAGTTTATACCGGGACAGGGCCCACGAGCAGTACTTC.

This sequence joins TRBV28 and TRBJ2-3; TRBD2 matches 16 bases. With V trimmed by 2 bases and J by 2 bases, 16 bases remained unmatched. Germline V gene lookup returns CDR1 MDHEN and CDR2 SYDVKM. The CDR3 covers 22 residues. The CDR3 loop reads CASSLIPGRKGTSGGATDTQYF. CDR3 coding DNA: TGTGCCAGCAGTTTAATACCCGGACGTAAAGGGACTAGCGGGGGGGCCACAGATACGCAGTATTTT.

The rearrangement uses TRBV30 and TRBJ2-3; 7 bases are shared with TRBD1. Germline CDR1 and CDR2: GTSNPN and SVGIG (reference sequence). The junction had 5 bases not matched to a gene; V was cut back by 0 bases and J by 2 bases. The CDR3 has 15 residues. CDR3 DNA sequence: TGTGCCTGGAGTGTTGGTGACAGGGACACAGATACGCAGTATTTT. Translation gives CAWSVGDRDTDTQYF.

This sequence joins TRBV7-2 and TRBJ2-1; unclear D gene. The germline V gene encodes CDR1 SGHTA and CDR2 FQGNSA. The germline V and J ends were trimmed by 0 bases and 9 bases, with 6 bases remaining between them. This CDR3 contains 12 residues. The CDR3: CASSLARREQFF. In DNA form, the CDR3 reads TGTGCCAGCAGCTTAGCTAGACGTGAGCAGTTCTTC.

The chain carries TRBV5-1 and TRBJ1-2; TRBD1 matches at 9 bases. CDR3 length: 16 residues. From germline, CDR1 is SGHRS and CDR2 YFSETQ. The trim removed 0 bases at V and 4 bases at J, leaving 7 bases unmatched. DNA of the CDR3: TGCGCCAGCAGCTTGGAACCCGGGACAGGGAGCTATGGCTACACCTTC. Translation: CASSLEPGTGSYGYTF. The whole variable domain, remainder taken from reference TRBV5-1 and TRBJ1-2, is KAGVTQTPRYLIKTRGQQVTLSCSPISGHRSVSWYQQTPGQGLQFLFEYFSETQRNKGNFPGRFSGRQFSNSRSEMNVSTLELGDSALYLCASSLEPGTGSYGYTFGSGTRLTVV.